These 25 T cell receptor beta chains originate from one sample sequenced in a study of T cells in localized non-small cell lung cancer. Sequencing used immunoSEQ multiplex PCR; TCRdb keeps in-frame clones, though not all of them. In the table there are approximately 24,000 clones, roughly 80% of which are singletons. This specimen consisted of peripheral blood, obtained before any cancer treatment. These receptors came from a man between 40 and 75 years old with stage III squamous cell lung carcinoma.

The chain carries TRBV18 and TRBJ1-1; the D is unclear. The germline V and J ends were trimmed by 4 bases and 7 bases, with 7 bases remaining between them. The germline V gene encodes CDR1 KGHSH and CDR2 LQKENI. CDR3 length: 11 amino acids. Here the CDR3 reads CASSLQFEAFF. DNA for the CDR3: TGTGCCAGCTCACTTCAGTTTGAAGCTTTCTTT.

The gene calls are TRBV6-5 and TRBJ1-4; no clear D gene. V was shortened by 6 bases and J by 2 bases, with 10 bases between the two germline ends. This CDR3 comprises 14 residues. CDR1 is MNHEY and CDR2 is SVGAGI in the germline V gene. The CDR3 loop reads CASREGLTNEKLFF. CDR3 DNA: TGTGCCAGCAGAGAAGGCCTCACTAATGAAAAACTGTTTTTT.

The rearrangement links TRBV15 to TRBJ2-1, with 9 bases aligning to TRBD2. After removal of 7 bases from V and 5 bases from J, the junction contained 24 bases not matched to a gene. This CDR3 has 20 amino acids. Germline CDR1 and CDR2: LNHNV and YYDKDF (reference sequence). Here the CDR3 DNA reads TGTGCCACCACCAGTACCCGGAAGAGCGGGAGGCTTTCCATAAACAATGAGCAGTTCTTC. Amino acid sequence: CATTSTRKSGRLSINNEQFF.

The V call is TRBV5-1, the J call TRBJ1-2, with TRBD1 matching 8 bases. Germline assignment: CDR1 SGHRS and CDR2 YFSETQ. The V and J ends lost 0 bases and 1 base, in that order; junction bases with no gene match: 5. The CDR3 is made up of 16 amino acids. The CDR3 DNA follows: TGCGCCAGCAGCTTGGAGGGGACAGGACTTAACTATGGCTACACCTTC. This sequence encodes CASSLEGTGLNYGYTF.

This clone was picked up a small number of times. The genes are TRBV7-8 and TRBJ2-5; perhaps TRBD1 as D (6 bases). V lost 5 bases and J 4 bases, leaving 11 bases between the germline ends. The germline gives CDR1 SGHVS, CDR2 FQNEAQ. The CDR3 spans 13 residues. The chain's CDR3 is CASSQGSRETQYF. The CDR3 DNA reads TGTGCCAGCAGCCAGGGGAGTCGAGAGACCCAGTACTTC.

This chain joins TRBV5-1 and TRBJ1-5; D remains ambiguous. CDR1 is SGHRS and CDR2 is YFSETQ in the germline V gene. The CDR3 consists of 15 residues. Trimming took off 0 bases at V and 4 bases at J, with 11 bases between the two ends. The CDR3 loop is CASSLAPGQNQPQHF. CDR3 in DNA: TGCGCCAGCAGCTTGGCCCCGGGCCAAAATCAGCCCCAGCATTTT.

CDR3 bases: TGTGCCAGCAGATCGGCGGGAGCGCCCTACGAGCAGTACTTC. It codes for CASRSAGAPYEQYF. The chain carries TRBV5-6 and TRBJ2-7, with 7 nucleotides matching TRBD2. Germline V CDR1 and CDR2: SGHDT, YYEEEE. The CDR3 runs to 14 residues. J lost 2 bases, V lost 5 bases, and 7 bases had no gene match. The full variable domain, completed using reference TRBV5-6 and TRBJ2-7, is DAGVTQSPTHLIKTRGQQVTLRCSPKSGHDTVSWYQQALGQGPQFIFQYYEEEERQRGNFPDRFSGHQFPNYSSELNVNALLLGDSALYLCASRSAGAPYEQYFGPGTRLTVT.

The rearrangement joins TRBV6-1 to TRBJ2-7; perhaps TRBD2 as D (5 bases). Trimming took off 6 bases at V and 5 bases at J, with 17 bases between the two ends. The germline V gene encodes CDR1 MNHNS and CDR2 SASEGT. CDR3 length: 14 amino acids. CDR3 nucleotide sequence: TGTGCCAGCAGCCGTGCGGGCTTTACTAACGAGCAGTACGTC. This sequence encodes CASSRAGFTNEQYV.

This sequence joins TRBV18 and TRBJ1-4; no clear D. There are 15 residues in the CDR3. Trimming stripped 3 bases from V and 0 bases from J, with 8 bases between. CDR1 KGHSH and CDR2 LQKENI come from the germline V gene. CDR3 residues: CASSPRGPTNEKLFF. The CDR3 nucleotides are TGTGCCAGCTCACCTCGGGGTCCAACTAATGAAAAACTGTTTTTT.

The V call is TRBV10-1, the J call TRBJ2-1; 8 bases line up with TRBD2. V lost 0 bases, J lost 2 bases, and 3 bases stayed unmatched. Germline CDR1 WNHNN, CDR2 SYGVQD (reference sequence). The CDR3 loop spans 16 amino acids. This CDR3 reads CASSESRAGAYNEQFF. The CDR3 nucleotides are TGCGCCAGCAGTGAGTCGAGAGCGGGGGCCTACAATGAGCAGTTCTTC.

The V and J genes are TRBV27 and TRBJ2-7; D is ambiguous. The CDR3 is 13 amino acids. With 3 bases removed from V and 3 bases from J, the gap between germline ends came to 9 bases. Per the germline V gene, CDR1 is MNHEY and CDR2 is SMNVEV (reference sequence). The CDR3 protein is CASSFNVGYEQYF. The CDR3 DNA reads TGTGCCAGCAGTTTCAACGTCGGCTACGAGCAGTACTTC.

This clone came up a few times. The chain has TRBV28 and TRBJ2-1, with D unresolved. Between the trimmed V and J ends, which lost 3 bases and 8 bases, there was a span of 14 bases. The CDR3 covers 14 residues. Germline CDR1 and CDR2: MDHEN and SYDVKM. This chain's CDR3 is CASSFIGSIDEQFF. In nucleotides, the CDR3 is TGTGCCAGCAGTTTTATTGGTAGCATCGATGAGCAGTTCTTC.

The V and J genes are TRBV18 and TRBJ1-1; no clear D gene. The V end lost 1 base, the J end lost 6 bases, and 12 bases lay between the germline ends. CDR3 size: 14 residues. Germline CDR1 reads KGHSH; CDR2 reads LQKENI. The CDR3 DNA sequence: TGTGCCAGCTCACCACAGAAACTTCCGGCTGAAGCTTTCTTT. This encodes CASSPQKLPAEAFF. Complete variable domain (other parts from reference TRBV18 and TRBJ1-1): NAGVMQNPRHLVRRRGQEARLRCSPMKGHSHVYWYRQLPEEGLKFMVYLQKENIIDESGMPKERFSAEFPKEGPSILRIQQVVRGDSAAYFCASSPQKLPAEAFFGQGTRLTVV.

This clone showed up just a few times. V and J are TRBV30 and TRBJ2-3; possible D gene TRBD1, 6 bases. This CDR3 is 13 amino acids long. Germline values: CDR1 GTSNPN, CDR2 SVGIG (reference sequence). V dropped 3 bases and J dropped 2 bases, with 9 bases sitting between them. The CDR3 nucleotides read TGTGCCTGGAGCAGGGGATTCACAGATACGCAGTATTTT. It specifies CAWSRGFTDTQYF.

The genes are TRBV29-1 and TRBJ1-2; 7 nucleotides agree with TRBD1. The CDR3 runs to 11 residues. V lost 6 bases, J lost 7 bases, and 5 bases stayed unmatched. Germline V gene lookup returns CDR1 SQVTM and CDR2 ANQGSEA. Here the CDR3 DNA reads TGCAGCGTAACAGGGGTTGGTGGCTACACCTTC. Protein sequence: CSVTGVGGYTF.

A few counts support this clone. V and J are TRBV6-6 and TRBJ1-2, with 9 positions matching TRBD1. The CDR3 has 13 amino acids. V shed 6 bases and J 5 bases; nucleotides not matched to a gene: 4. Per the germline V gene, CDR1 is MNHNY and CDR2 is SVGAGI (reference sequence). The CDR3 spells CASSRDRVYGYTF. The CDR3 DNA reads as TGTGCCAGCAGCCGGGACAGGGTATATGGCTACACCTTC.

V is TRBV19 and J is TRBJ2-6; no firm D call. The V end was cut by 3 bases, the J end by 1 base, with 13 bases between. From germline, CDR1 is LNHDA and CDR2 SQIVND (reference sequence). CDR3 length: 17 residues. This CDR3 is CASSIIQAASGANVLTF. Here the CDR3 DNA reads TGTGCCAGTAGTATTATTCAGGCGGCTTCTGGGGCCAACGTCCTGACTTTC.

V and J are TRBV5-4 and TRBJ1-1, with D unresolved. Trimming removed 2 bases from V and 1 base from J, with 6 bases in between. The CDR3 extends over 13 amino acids. In germline, CDR1 is SGHNT, CDR2 YYREEE (reference sequence). CDR3: CASSFPPNTEAFF. The DNA for the CDR3 is TGTGCCAGCAGCTTCCCTCCGAACACTGAAGCTTTCTTT.

The J gene is TRBJ1-1, the V gene TRBV6-6, with a weak D call TRBD1 (5 bases). V was pared by 2 bases and J by 3 bases, with 7 bases between. CDR1 and CDR2 from the germline V gene are MNHNY and SVGAGI (reference sequence). CDR3 length equals 13 residues. The CDR3 coding sequence is TGTGCCAGCAGTTACGGGGCTGACACTGAAGCTTTCTTT. As protein: CASSYGADTEAFF.

The rearrangement uses TRBV15 and TRBJ2-2; D is possibly TRBD1 (6 bases). The V end was cut by 0 bases, the J end by 1 base, with 15 bases between. The CDR3 runs 18 residues. Germline CDR1 and CDR2: LNHNV and YYDKDF (reference sequence). The CDR3: CATSRDLPGQQNTGELFF. The DNA for the CDR3 is TGTGCCACCAGCAGAGATTTACCCGGACAGCAGAACACCGGGGAGCTGTTTTTT.

This sequence joins TRBV30 and TRBJ2-1; D gene uncertain. With 4 bases removed from V and 5 bases from J, the gap between germline ends came to 12 bases. Germline V lookup: CDR1 GTSNPN, CDR2 SVGIG (reference sequence). This CDR3 region has 13 residues. The CDR3 DNA reads TGTGCCTGGAAAGATAAAGCTAACAATGAGCAGTTCTTC. Encoded protein: CAWKDKANNEQFF.

CDR3 amino acids: CSVERAGNEQYF. In DNA, the CDR3 is TGCAGCGTTGAGAGGGCAGGGAACGAGCAGTACTTC. The gene calls are TRBV29-1 and TRBJ2-7; the D call may be TRBD1 or TRBD2 (5 bases each). Germline lookup yields CDR1 SQVTM and CDR2 ANQGSEA. The CDR3 sequence is 12 residues long. Deletions cut 3 bases from V and 5 bases from J, with 11 bases between.

The chain combines TRBV30 with TRBJ1-6; no reliable D call. This CDR3 comprises 14 residues. Germline-derived CDR1 and CDR2 are GTSNPN and SVGIG (reference sequence). V shed 4 bases and J shed 5 bases, with 12 bases lying between them. DNA of the CDR3: TGTGCCTGGAATCGGGAGAATAATAATTCACCCCTCCACTTT. This translates into CAWNRENNNSPLHF.

The V gene is TRBV6-1, the J gene TRBJ2-3; D may match TRBD1 or TRBD2 (5 bases each). Trimming pared 4 bases from V and 0 bases from J, leaving 20 bases between. The V gene's germline CDR1 is MNHNS and CDR2 SASEGT. The CDR3 length is 18 residues. The CDR3 is CASSAQPTWGGSTDTQYF. As DNA, the CDR3 is TGTGCCAGCAGTGCACAGCCCACATGGGGCGGGAGCACAGATACGCAGTATTTT.

The chain couples TRBV13 to TRBJ2-1; D gene unclear. V lost 2 bases, J lost 0 bases, and 17 bases lay in between. CDR1 PRHDT and CDR2 FYEKMQ come from the germline V gene (reference sequence). The CDR3 runs to 18 residues. The CDR3 nucleotides are TGTGCCAGCAGCTTAAGACCGGGCCGCTTTAGCTCCTACAATGAGCAGTTCTTC. Residues: CASSLRPGRFSSYNEQFF.